The clone carrying this T cell receptor beta chain turned up a few times. The data originate from a study of blood T cells in healthy people across ages. Germline V gene sequence: CDR1 ENHRY, CDR2 SYGVKD. The V and J ends lost 6 bases and 1 base respectively, with 12 bases between them. The CDR3 contains 14 residues. It was with a sample-barcoded 5' primer and a J-beta primer mix that a second PCR of about 6 to 12 cycles was run. Each CDR3 protein gets one entry after TCRdb re-called the 5' RACE reads with MiXCR. The sample has roughly 1 million distinct CDR3 sequences, approximately 26% seen once; the top ten hold 0.65% to 0.75%. The data also belong to a second study, concerning T cells of mothers and their children.

This sequence joins TRBV10-3 and TRBJ1-1, with D perhaps matching TRBD1 (5 bases). The source of this sequence is a girl aged 2-10 years in good health. The material sequenced was blood. The CDR3, as DNA: TGTGCCATCAGCCCCGGGACGGGGAACACTGAAGCTTTCTTT. The encoded protein is CAISPGTGNTEAFF.